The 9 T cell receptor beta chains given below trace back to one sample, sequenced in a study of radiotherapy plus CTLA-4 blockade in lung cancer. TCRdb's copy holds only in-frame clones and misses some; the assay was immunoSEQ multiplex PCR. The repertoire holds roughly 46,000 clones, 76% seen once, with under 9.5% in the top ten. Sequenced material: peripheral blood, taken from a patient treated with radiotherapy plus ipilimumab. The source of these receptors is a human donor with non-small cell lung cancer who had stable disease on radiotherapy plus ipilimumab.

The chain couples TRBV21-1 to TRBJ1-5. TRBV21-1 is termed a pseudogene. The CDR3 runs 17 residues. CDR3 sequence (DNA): TGTGCCAGCAGCTTCCACCGGGGAGCATTGGGGAATCAGCCCCAGCATTTT. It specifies CASSFHRGALGNQPQHF.

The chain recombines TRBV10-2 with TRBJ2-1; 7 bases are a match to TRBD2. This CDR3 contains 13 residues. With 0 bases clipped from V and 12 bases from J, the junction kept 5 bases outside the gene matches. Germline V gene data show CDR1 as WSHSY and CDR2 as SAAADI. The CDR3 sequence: CASSESGGVGQFF. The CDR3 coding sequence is TGCGCCAGCAGTGAGTCGGGAGGGGTAGGGCAGTTCTTC.

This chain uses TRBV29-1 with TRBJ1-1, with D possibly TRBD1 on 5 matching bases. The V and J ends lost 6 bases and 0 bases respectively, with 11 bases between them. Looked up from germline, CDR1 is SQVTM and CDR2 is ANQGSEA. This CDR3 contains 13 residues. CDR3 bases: TGCAGCGTCTGGCGGGGGTTGAACACTGAAGCTTTCTTT. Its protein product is CSVWRGLNTEAFF.

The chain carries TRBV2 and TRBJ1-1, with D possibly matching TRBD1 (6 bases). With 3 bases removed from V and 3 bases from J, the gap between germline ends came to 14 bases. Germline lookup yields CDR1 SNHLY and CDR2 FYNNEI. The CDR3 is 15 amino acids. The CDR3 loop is CASSETGTYYTEAFF. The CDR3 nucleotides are TGTGCCAGCAGTGAGACCGGGACATATTACACTGAAGCTTTCTTT.

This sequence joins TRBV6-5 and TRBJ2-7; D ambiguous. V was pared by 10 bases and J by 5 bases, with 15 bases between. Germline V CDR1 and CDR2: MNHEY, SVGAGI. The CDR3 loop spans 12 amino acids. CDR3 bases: TGTGCCACCACCGAGGTGGAGCACGAGCAGTACTTC. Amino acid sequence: CATTEVEHEQYF.

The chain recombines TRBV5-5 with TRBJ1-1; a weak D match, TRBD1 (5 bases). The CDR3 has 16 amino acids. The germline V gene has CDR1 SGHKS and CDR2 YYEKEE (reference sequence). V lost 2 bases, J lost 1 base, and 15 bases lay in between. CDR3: CASSLGEGRKNTEAFF. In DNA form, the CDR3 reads TGTGCCAGCAGCTTAGGAGAGGGACGGAAGAACACTGAAGCTTTCTTT.

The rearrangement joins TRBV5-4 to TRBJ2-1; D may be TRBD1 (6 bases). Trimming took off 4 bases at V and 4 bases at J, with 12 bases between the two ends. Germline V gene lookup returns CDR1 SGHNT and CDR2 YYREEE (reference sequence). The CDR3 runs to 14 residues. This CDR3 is CASSPGGDYNEQFF. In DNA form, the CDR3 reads TGTGCCAGCAGCCCTGGGGGCGATTACAATGAGCAGTTCTTC.

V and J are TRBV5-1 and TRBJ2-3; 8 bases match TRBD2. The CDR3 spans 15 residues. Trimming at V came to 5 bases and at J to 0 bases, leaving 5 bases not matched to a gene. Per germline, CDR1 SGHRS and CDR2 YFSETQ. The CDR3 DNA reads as TGCGCCAGCAGTCCTAGCGGGCCTAGCACAGATACGCAGTATTTT. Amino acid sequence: CASSPSGPSTDTQYF.

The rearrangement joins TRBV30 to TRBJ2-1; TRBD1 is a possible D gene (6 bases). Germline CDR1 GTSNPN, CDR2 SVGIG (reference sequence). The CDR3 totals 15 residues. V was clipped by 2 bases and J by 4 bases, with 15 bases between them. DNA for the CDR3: TGTGCCTGGAGTACGCAGGGGATGATATACAATGAGCAGTTCTTC. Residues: CAWSTQGMIYNEQFF.